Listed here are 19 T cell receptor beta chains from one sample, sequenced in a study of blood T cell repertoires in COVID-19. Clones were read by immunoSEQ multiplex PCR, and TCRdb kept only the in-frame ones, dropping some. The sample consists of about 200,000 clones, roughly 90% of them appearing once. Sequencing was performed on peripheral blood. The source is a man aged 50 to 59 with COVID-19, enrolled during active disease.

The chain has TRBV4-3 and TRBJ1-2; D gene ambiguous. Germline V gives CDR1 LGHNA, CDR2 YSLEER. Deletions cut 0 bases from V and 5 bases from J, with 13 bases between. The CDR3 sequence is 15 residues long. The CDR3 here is CASSQESGSLYGYTF. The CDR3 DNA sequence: TGCGCCAGCAGCCAAGAATCGGGGTCCCTTTATGGCTACACCTTC.

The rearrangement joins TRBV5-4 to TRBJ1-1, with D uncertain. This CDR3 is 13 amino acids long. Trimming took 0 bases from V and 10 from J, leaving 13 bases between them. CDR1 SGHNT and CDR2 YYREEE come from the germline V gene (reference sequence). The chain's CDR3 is CASSLGEEGRAFF. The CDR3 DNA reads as TGTGCCAGCAGCTTGGGGGAGGAAGGGAGAGCTTTCTTT.

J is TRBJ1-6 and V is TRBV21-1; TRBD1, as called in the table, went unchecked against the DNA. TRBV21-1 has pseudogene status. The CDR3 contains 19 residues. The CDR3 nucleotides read TGTGCCAGCAAGGACGGGACAGGCGTTTTTTACCCCTATAATTCACCCCTCCACTTT. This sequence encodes CASKDGTGVFYPYNSPLHF.

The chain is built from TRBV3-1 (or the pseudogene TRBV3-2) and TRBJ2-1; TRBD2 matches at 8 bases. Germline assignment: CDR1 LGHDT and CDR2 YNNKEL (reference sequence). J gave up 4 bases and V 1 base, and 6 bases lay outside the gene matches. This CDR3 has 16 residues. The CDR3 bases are TGTGCCAGCAGCCAAGCAATGGCGGGAGGTTACAATGAGCAGTTCTTC. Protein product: CASSQAMAGGYNEQFF.

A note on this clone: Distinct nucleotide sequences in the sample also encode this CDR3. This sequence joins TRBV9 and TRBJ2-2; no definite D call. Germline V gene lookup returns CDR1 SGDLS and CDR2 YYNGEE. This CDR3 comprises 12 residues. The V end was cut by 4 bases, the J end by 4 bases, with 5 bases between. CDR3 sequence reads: CASSPRTGELFF. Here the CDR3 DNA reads TGTGCCAGCAGCCCCCGCACCGGGGAGCTGTTTTTT.

CDR3 loop: CASSLAGSTRADTQYF. For the CDR3, the DNA is TGTGCCAGCAGCTTAGCTGGTTCTACTCGAGCAGATACGCAGTATTTT. V and J are TRBV7-2 and TRBJ2-3, with unresolved D. Germline CDR1 is SGHTA and CDR2 is FQGNSA. Trimming cost V 0 bases and J 4 bases, with 14 bases left between them. This CDR3 region has 16 residues.

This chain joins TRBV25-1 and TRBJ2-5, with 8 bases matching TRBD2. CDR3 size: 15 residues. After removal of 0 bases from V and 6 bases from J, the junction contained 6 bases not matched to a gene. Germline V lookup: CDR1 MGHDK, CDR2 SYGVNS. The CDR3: CASSEYLAGRQTQYF. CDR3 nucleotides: TGTGCCAGCAGTGAATATCTAGCGGGTAGGCAGACCCAGTACTTC. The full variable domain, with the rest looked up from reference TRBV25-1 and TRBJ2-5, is EADIYQTPRYLVIGTGKKITLECSQTMGHDKMYWYQQDPGMELHLIHYSYGVNSTEKGDLSSESTVSRIRTEHFPLTLESARPSHTSQYLCASSEYLAGRQTQYFGPGTRLLVL.

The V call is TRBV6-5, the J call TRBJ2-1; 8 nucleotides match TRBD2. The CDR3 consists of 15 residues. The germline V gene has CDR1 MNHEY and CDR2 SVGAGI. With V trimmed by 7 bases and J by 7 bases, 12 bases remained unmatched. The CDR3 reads CASKIPGLDVNEQFF. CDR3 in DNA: TGTGCCAGCAAAATTCCGGGACTAGACGTTAATGAGCAGTTCTTC.

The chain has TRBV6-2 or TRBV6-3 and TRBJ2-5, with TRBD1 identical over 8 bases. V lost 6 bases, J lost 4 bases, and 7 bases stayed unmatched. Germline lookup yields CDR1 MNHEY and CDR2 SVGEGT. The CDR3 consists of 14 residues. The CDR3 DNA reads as TGTGCCAGCAGCCGACTAGACAGGGGAGAGACCCAGTACTTC. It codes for CASSRLDRGETQYF.

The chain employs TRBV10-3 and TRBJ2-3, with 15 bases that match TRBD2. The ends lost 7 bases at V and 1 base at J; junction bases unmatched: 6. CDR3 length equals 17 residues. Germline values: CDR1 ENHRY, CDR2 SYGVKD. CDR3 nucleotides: TGTGCCATCAACCCGGGACTAGCGGGAGGAGGCACAGATACGCAGTATTTT. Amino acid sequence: CAINPGLAGGGTDTQYF.

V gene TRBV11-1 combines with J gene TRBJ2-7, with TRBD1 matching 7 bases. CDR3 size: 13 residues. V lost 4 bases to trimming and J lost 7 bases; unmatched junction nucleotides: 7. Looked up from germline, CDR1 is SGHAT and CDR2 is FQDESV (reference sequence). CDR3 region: CASSYGTVREQYF. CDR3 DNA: TGTGCCAGCAGCTACGGGACAGTTCGAGAGCAGTACTTC.

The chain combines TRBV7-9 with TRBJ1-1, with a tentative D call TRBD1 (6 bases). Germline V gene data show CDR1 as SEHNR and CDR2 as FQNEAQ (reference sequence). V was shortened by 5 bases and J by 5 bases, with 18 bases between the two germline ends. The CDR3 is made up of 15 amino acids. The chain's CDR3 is CASSPRDIHETEAFF. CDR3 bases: TGTGCCAGCAGCCCAAGGGACATTCATGAGACTGAAGCTTTCTTT.

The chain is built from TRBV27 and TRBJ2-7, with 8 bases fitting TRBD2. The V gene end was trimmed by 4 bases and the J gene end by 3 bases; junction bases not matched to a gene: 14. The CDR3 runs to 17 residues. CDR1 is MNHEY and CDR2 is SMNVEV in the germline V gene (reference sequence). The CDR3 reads CASSSVQGSGDYYEQYF. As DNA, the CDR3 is TGTGCCAGCAGTTCGGTTCAGGGTAGCGGGGACTACTACGAGCAGTACTTC.

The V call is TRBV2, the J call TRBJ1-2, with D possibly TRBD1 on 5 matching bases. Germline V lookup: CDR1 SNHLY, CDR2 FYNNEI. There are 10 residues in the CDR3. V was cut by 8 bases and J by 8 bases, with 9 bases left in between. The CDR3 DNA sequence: TGTGCCAGCCGACAGAACGGCTACACCTTC. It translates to CASRQNGYTF.

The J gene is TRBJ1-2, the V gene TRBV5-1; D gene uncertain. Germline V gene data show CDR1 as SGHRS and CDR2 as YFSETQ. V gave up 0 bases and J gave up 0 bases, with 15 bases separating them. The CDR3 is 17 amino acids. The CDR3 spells CASSLDWGESPNYGYTF. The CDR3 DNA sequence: TGCGCCAGCAGCTTGGATTGGGGAGAGTCCCCTAACTATGGCTACACCTTC.

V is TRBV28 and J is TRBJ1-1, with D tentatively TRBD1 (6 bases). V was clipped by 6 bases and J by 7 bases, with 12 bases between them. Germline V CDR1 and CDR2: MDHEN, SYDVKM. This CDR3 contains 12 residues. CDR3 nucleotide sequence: TGTGCCAGCAGAAACAGGGTCCATGAAGCTTTCTTT. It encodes CASRNRVHEAFF.

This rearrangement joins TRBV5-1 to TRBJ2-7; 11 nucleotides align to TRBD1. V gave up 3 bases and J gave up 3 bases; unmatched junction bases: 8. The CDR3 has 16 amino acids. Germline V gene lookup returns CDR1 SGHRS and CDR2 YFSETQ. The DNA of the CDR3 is TGCGCCAGCAGCTGGGAAGGGACAGGGGGGAACTACGAGCAGTACTTC. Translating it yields CASSWEGTGGNYEQYF.

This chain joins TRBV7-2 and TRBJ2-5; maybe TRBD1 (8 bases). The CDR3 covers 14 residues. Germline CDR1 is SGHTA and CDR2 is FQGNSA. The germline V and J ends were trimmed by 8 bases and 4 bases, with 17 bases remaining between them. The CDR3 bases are TGTGCCAGCTCTTCAGGGGGCGGGGGAGAGACCCAGTACTTC. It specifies CASSSGGGGETQYF.

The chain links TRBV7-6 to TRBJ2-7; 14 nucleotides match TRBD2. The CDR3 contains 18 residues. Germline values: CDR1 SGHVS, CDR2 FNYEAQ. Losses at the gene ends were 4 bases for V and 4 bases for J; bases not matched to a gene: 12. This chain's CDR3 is CASSSQTSGGAIGYEQYF. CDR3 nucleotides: TGTGCCAGCAGCTCCCAGACTAGCGGGGGGGCGATTGGGTACGAGCAGTACTTC.